The present T cell receptor beta chain was sequenced within a study of T cells in Graves' hyperthyroidism and ophthalmopathy. V trimming: 3 bases; J trimming: 9 bases; junction bases outside the gene matches: 9. This CDR3 has 15 residues. Germline lookup yields CDR1 SGHDT and CDR2 YYEEEE. Notes on this clonotype: Its target is not known.

TCR beta CDR3 regions were amplified from RNA transcripts. A first-round RT-PCR of the TCR CDR3 used the HTBI primer set. TCRdb reanalysed the multiplex PCR reads using MiXCR and keeps one entry per CDR3 protein. The sample records about 380,000 distinct CDR3 sequences, under 20% being singletons. Overall study results and limits: Before onset, by a median of around 6.1 months, the model predicted ophthalmopathy.

The chain has TRBV5-6 and TRBJ2-2; 9 bases match TRBD1. This TCR derives from a man younger than 35 with Graves' ophthalmopathy. The sequenced sample consisted of blood. Here the CDR3 DNA reads TGTGCCAGCAGCTCCGGACAGGGGTTCGGGTGGGAGCTGTTTTTT. This codes for CASSSGQGFGWELFF.